This TCR beta chain was obtained from a study of beta chain features in type 1 diabetes. Germline lookup yields CDR1 MDHEN and CDR2 SYDVKM. V was pared by 8 bases and J by 4 bases, with 5 bases of the junction left unmatched. The CDR3 has 14 amino acids. Reverse transcription of all isolated RNA meant that expressed TCRB transcripts were sequenced. TCRdb keeps only in-frame clones here, not all; method: immunoSEQ multiplex PCR. The sample has fewer than 200,000 clones; approximately 13% are singletons. Material for sequencing was central memory CD4+ T cells from blood. The chain has TRBV28 and TRBJ1-5, with 10 bases lining up with TRBD1. The sequence derives from a woman aged 18-35 years in good health. CDR3 nucleotides: TGTGCCAGCTGGGACAGGGGAGGGAATCAGCCCCAGCATTTT. The encoded protein is CASWDRGGNQPQHF.